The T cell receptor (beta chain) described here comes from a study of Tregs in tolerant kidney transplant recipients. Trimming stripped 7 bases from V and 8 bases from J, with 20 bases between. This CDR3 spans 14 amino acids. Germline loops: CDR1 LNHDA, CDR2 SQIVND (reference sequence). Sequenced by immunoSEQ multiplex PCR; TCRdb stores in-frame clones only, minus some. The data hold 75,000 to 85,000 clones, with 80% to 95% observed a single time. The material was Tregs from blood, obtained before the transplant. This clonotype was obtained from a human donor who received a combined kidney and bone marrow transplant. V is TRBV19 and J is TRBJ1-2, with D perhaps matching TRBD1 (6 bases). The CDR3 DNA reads TGTGCCAGTACCCCTCCCCCGGGACACGTGGGCTACACCTTC. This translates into CASTPPPGHVGYTF.